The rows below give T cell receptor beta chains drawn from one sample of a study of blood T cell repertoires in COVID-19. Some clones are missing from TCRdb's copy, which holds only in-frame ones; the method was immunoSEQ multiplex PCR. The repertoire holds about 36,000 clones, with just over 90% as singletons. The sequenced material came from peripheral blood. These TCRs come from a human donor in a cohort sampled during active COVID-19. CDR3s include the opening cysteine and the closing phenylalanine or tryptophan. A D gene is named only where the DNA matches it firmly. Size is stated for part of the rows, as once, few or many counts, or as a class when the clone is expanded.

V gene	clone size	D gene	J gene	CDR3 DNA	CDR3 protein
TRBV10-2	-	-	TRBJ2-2	TGCGCCTGCTATAGCGGAATCAACACCGGGGAGCTGTTTTTT	CACYSGINTGELFF
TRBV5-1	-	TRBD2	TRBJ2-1	TGCGCCAGCAGCTTTACTAGCGGGAGGGCAGGTGAGCAGTTCTTC	CASSFTSGRAGEQFF
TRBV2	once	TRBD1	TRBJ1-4	TGTGCCAGCAGTGGAGGGATAGGGGGCAGGGAAAAACTGTTTTTT	CASSGGIGGREKLFF
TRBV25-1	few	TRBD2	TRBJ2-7	TGTGCCAGCAGCGATACCGGGACTAGGCGATACGAGCAGTACTTC	CASSDTGTRRYEQYF
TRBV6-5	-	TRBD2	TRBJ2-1	TGTGCCAGCAGGCCCCCTAGCGGGAACTACAATGAGCAGTTCTTC	CASRPPSGNYNEQFF
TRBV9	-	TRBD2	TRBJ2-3	TGTGCCAGCAGGGCCGGGACTAGCGGCACAGATACGCAGTATTTT	CASRAGTSGTDTQYF
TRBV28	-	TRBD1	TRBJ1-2	TGTGCCAGCAGTCCCCGTAGGGGGCTTCTCTATGGCTACACCTTC	CASSPRRGLLYGYTF
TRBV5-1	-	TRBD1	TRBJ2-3	TGCGCCAGCAGTCTCCCGGGACAGGGCCCAGATACGCAGTATTTT	CASSLPGQGPDTQYF
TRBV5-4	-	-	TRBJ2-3	TGTGCCAGCAGCATCCCGGAGGGCAGGCCCACAGATACGCAGTATTTT	CASSIPEGRPTDTQYF
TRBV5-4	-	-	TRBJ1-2	TGTGCCAGCAGCTTGGACGGGGTGGTTTCGAGGGGCTACACCTTC	CASSLDGVVSRGYTF
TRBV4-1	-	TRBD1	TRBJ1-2	TGCGCCAGCAGCCTCCGGGACAGAGACATGAAGGGCTACACCTTC	CASSLRDRDMKGYTF
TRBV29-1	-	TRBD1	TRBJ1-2	TGCAGCGGAGGGACAGTCCGAGGCTACACCTTC	CSGGTVRGYTF
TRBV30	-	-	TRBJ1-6	TGTGCCTGGAGGCCCCAGGGACAATATAATTCACCCCTCCACTTT	CAWRPQGQYNSPLHF
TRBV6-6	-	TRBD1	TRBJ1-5	TGTGCCAGCAGTCCTTCAACAGGGGCTCATAGCAATCAGCCCCAGCATTTT	CASSPSTGAHSNQPQHF
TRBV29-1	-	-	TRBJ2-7	TGCAGCGTTGAGGGTGGGGGCGGCCATGACGAGCAGTACTTC	CSVEGGGGHDEQYF
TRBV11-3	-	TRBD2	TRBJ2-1	TGTGCCAGCAGCCCGCCTGGGACTAGCGGGCCCTACAATGAGCAGTTCTTC	CASSPPGTSGPYNEQFF
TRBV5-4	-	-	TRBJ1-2	TGTGCCAGCAGCCAACGTGGGCAGGGAAACTATGGCTACACCTTC	CASSQRGQGNYGYTF
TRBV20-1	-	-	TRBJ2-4	TGCAGTGGGCTTTCAAAAAACATTCAGTACTTC	CSGLSKNIQYF
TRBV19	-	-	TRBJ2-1	TGTGCCAGTAGTTCCATAGCGGCCTTAAGGGACAATGAGCAGTTCTTC	CASSSIAALRDNEQFF
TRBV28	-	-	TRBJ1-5	TGTGCCAGCCCTGGGCGGAGGGGCTGGAATCAGCCCCAGCATTTT	CASPGRRGWNQPQHF
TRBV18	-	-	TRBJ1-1	TGTGCCAGCTCACCGCCACGGCCGGGAGGGACTGAAGCTTTCTTT	CASSPPRPGGTEAFF
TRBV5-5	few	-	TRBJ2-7	TGTGCCAGCAGCTTGGCGGACAGATTCTACGAGCAGTACTTC	CASSLADRFYEQYF
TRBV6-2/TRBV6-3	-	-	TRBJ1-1	TGTGCCAGCAGCGGGCAGACAAAGAACACTGAAGCTTTCTTT	CASSGQTKNTEAFF
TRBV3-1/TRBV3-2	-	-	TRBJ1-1	TGTGCCTCGAGGGGGGGGAATGAAGCTTTCTTT	CASRGGNEAFF
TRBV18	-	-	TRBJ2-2	TGTGCCAGCTCACTCCCGACTAGGCGAACCGGGGAGCTGTTTTTT	CASSLPTRRTGELFF
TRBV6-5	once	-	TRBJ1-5	TGTGCCAGCAGTTACTCATACGGGTCCCAGCCCCAGCATTTT	CASSYSYGSQPQHF
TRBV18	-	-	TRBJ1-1	TGTGCCAGCTCACCACTGGAGGGAGGGAACACTGAAGCTTTCTTT	CASSPLEGGNTEAFF
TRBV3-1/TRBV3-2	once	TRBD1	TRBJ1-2	TGTGCCAGCAGCCAAGCCGGGACAGCCGCCGGTGGCTACACCTTC	CASSQAGTAAGGYTF
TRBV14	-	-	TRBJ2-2	TGTGCCAGCAGCCAAGCTGACTACGGGGAGCTGTTTTTT	CASSQADYGELFF
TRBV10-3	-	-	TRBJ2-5	TGTGCCATCAGTGAGTCTAAGACCCAGTACTTC	CAISESKTQYF
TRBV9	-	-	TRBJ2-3	TGTGCCAGCAGCGTAGATAGAATTATCACAGATACGCAGTATTTT	CASSVDRIITDTQYF
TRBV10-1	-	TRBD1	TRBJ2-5	TGCGCCAGCAGCCGGGACAGCCAAGAGACCCAGTACTTC	CASSRDSQETQYF
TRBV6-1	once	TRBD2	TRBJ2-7	TGTGCCAGCAGTGAACAAGGGGGACATTACCTAGCGGGGAACCTCTACGAGCAGTACTTC	CASSEQGGHYLAGNLYEQYF
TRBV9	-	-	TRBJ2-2	TGTGCCAGCAGCACACAGGGAACGGAGCTGTTTTTT	CASSTQGTELFF
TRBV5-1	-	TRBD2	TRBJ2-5	TGCGCCAGCAGCTTGGAGACTAGCGAGTTAGGGACCCAGTACTTC	CASSLETSELGTQYF
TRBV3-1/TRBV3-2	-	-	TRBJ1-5	TGTGCCAGCAGCCAGAGCCCAGGGCTAGGGCAGCCCCAGCATTTT	CASSQSPGLGQPQHF
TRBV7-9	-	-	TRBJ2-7	TGTGCCAGCATTCATAGGGGGGGGTCCGAGCAGTACTTC	CASIHRGGSEQYF
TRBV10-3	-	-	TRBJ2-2	TGTGCCATCAGTGAGCAGTCAGGGATGACCGGGGAGCTGTTTTTT	CAISEQSGMTGELFF
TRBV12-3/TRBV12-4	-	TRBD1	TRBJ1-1	TGTGCCAGCAGACGGACAGGGGGCACTGAAGCTTTCTTT	CASRRTGGTEAFF
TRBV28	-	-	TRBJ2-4	TGTGCCAGCAGTCCATCCGCCGGGAAAATAGCCAAAAACATTCAGTACTTC	CASSPSAGKIAKNIQYF
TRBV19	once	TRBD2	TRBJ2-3	TGTGCCAGTAGCAATCCTCGGGCGGGAGGGACGACAGATACGCAGTATTTT	CASSNPRAGGTTDTQYF
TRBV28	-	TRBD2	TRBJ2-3	TGTGCCAGCAGTTACCCTATCGGACTAGCGGGAACCCCAAGCACAGATACGCAGTATTTT	CASSYPIGLAGTPSTDTQYF
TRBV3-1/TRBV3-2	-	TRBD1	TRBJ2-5	TGTGCCAGCAGCCAAGACCAGGGGGCTCTTCAAGAGACCCAGTACTTC	CASSQDQGALQETQYF
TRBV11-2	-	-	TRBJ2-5	TGTGCCAGCAGCTTAGTGCGCGGCCAAGAGACCCAGTACTTC	CASSLVRGQETQYF
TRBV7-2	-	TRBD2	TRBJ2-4	TGTGCCAGCAGCGGGACTGGGGCGGGAGGATCGAACATTCAGTACTTC	CASSGTGAGGSNIQYF
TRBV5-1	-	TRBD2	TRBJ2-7	TGCGCCAGCAGCTCCGGACTAGCGGGAACAGCTAGGTCCGAGCAGTACTTC	CASSSGLAGTARSEQYF